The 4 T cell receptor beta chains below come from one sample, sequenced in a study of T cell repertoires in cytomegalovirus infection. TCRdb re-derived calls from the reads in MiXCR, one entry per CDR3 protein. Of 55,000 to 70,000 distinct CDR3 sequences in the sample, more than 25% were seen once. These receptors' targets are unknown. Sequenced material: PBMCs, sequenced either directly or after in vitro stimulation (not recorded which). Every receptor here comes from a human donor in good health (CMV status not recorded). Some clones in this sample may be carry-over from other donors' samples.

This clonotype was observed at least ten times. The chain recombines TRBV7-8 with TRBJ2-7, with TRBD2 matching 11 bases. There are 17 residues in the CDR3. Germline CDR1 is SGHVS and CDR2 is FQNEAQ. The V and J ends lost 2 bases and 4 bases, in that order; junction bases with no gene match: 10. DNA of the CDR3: TGTGCCAGCAGCTTATCTAGCGGGGGGCCCTCCGCGTACGAGCAGTACTTC. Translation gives CASSLSSGGPSAYEQYF. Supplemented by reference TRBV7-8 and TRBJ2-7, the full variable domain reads GAGVSQSPRYKVAKRGQDVALRCDPISGHVSLFWYQQALGQGPEFLTYFQNEAQLDKSGLPSDRFFAERPEGSVSTLKIQRTQQEDSAVYLCASSLSSGGPSAYEQYFGPGTRLTVT.

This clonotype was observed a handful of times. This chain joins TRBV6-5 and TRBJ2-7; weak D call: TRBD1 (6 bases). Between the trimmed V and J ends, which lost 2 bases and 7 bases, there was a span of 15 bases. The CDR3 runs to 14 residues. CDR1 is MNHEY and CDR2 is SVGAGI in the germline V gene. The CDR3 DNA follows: TGTGCCAGCAGTTACACCCAGGGGCGGCCAGAGCAGTACTTC. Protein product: CASSYTQGRPEQYF.

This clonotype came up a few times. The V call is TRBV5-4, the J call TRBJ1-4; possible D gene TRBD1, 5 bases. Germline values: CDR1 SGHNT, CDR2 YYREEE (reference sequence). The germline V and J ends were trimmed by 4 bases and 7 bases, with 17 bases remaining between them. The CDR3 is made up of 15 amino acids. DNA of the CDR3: TGTGCCAGCAGCACCGGGACCGATGCGATTGAAAAACTGTTTTTT. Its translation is CASSTGTDAIEKLFF. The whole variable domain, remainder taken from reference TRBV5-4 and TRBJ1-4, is ETGVTQSPTHLIKTRGQQVTLRCSSQSGHNTVSWYQQALGQGPQFIFQYYREEENGRGNFPPRFSGLQFPNYSSELNVNALELDDSALYLCASSTGTDAIEKLFFGSGTQLSVL.

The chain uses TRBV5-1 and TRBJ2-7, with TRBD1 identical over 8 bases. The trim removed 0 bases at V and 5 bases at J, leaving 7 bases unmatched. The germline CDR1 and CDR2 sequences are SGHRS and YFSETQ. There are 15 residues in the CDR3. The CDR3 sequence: CASSLAGDRYNEQYF. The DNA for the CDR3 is TGCGCCAGCAGCTTGGCTGGGGACAGGTACAACGAGCAGTACTTC.